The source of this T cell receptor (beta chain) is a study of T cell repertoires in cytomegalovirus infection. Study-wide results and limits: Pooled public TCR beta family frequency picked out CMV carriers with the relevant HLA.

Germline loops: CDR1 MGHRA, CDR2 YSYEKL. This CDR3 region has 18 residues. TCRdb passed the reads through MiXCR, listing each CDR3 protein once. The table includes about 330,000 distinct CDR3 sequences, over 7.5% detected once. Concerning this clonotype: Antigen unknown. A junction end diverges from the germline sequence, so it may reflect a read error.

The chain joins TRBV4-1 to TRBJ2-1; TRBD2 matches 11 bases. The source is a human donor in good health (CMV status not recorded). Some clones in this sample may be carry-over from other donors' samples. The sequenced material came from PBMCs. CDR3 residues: CASSQDRLAGGLYNEQFF. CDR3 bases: TGTGCCAGCAGCCAAGATCGGCTAGCGGGGGGTCTCTACAATGAGCAGTTCTTC.